Following are 17 T cell receptor delta chains from one sample sequenced in a study of gamma-delta T cells after stem cell transplantation. TCRdb reapplied CATT to the RT-PCR reads. The sample consists of about 1,300 delta-chain clones, around 1.8% of them appearing once. Sequenced input: gamma-delta T cells. These receptors were obtained from a human donor. It is not recorded whose cells these are; they may come from a transplant donor.

This clone was seen a few times. With only one base between it and a far larger clone, this is likely a read error. Different DNA sequences within this sample yield the same CDR3. The chain combines TRDV1 with TRDJ1, with 9 bases that match TRDD3. This CDR3 comprises 18 residues. The J segment lost 5 bases and the V segment lost 9 bases, leaving 22 bases of the junction unmatched. Germline CDR1 and CDR2: TSWWSYY and QGS. The CDR3 loop reads CALPTIPTWTGGLDKLIF. DNA for the CDR3: TGTGCTCTCCCTACTATTCCTACGTGGACTGGGGGACTAGATAAACTCATCTTT.

The table lists this clone with a few counts. The mismatch at residue 13 between this DNA's translation and the TCRdb protein of a much larger clone likely reflects a read error; the protein shown is translated from the DNA. The rearrangement joins TRDV2 to TRDJ1, with 8 bases that match TRDD3. J was trimmed by 0 bases and V by 0 bases; bases with no gene match: 14. This CDR3 contains 19 residues. Germline V gene data show CDR1 as GEAIGNYY and CDR2 as EKD. The CDR3 here is CACDTVTGGQGMHTDKLIF. The DNA of the CDR3 is TGTGCCTGTGACACCGTAACTGGGGGCCAAGGGATGCACACCGATAAACTCATCTTT.

Within the sample, this clone is medium-sized (0.01 to 0.1%). Given a far larger clone just one base away, this is likely a sequencing read error. The rearrangement links TRDV2 to TRDJ1, with 11 bases identical to TRDD3. The CDR3 loop spans 18 amino acids. Germline V CDR1 and CDR2: GEAIGNYY, EKD. CDR3 in amino acids: CAREQLGDRGSAADKLIF. The CDR3 DNA follows: TGTGCCCGTGAACAACTGGGGGATAGGGGGTCCGCCGCCGATAAACTCATCTTT.

This clone appeared a few times. The chain joins TRDV2 to TRDJ1; TRDD3 matches at 11 bases. Germline V gene data show CDR1 as GEAIGNYY and CDR2 as EKD. The CDR3 has 18 amino acids. Losses at the gene ends were 1 base for V and 3 bases for J; bases not matched to a gene: 12. CDR3 sequence (DNA): TGTGCCTGTGACACACTGGGGGATAGGGGGTCCGCCGCCGATAAACTCATCTTT. As protein: CACDTLGDRGSAADKLIF.

This clone occurred a few times. The protein in TCRdb stems from a much larger clone and differs at residue 15 from this DNA's translation, likely a read error; here the protein is translated from the DNA. J is TRDJ1 and V is TRDV2, with 9 bases matching TRDD3. This CDR3 contains 17 residues. Germline assignment: CDR1 GEAIGNYY and CDR2 EKD. The CDR3 coding sequence is TGTGCCTGTGACACTATCTTACTGGGGGACCTCACCGATAAACCCATCTTT. Its protein is CACDTILLGDLTDKPIF.

In the case of this clone: This DNA's translation and the protein TCRdb lists, from a much larger clone, do not match at residue 4, likely due to a read error; the protein shown is translated from the DNA. The chain is built from TRDV2 and TRDJ1; 7 bases agree with TRDD3. This CDR3 region has 14 residues. In germline, CDR1 is GEAIGNYY, CDR2 EKD. CDR3 DNA: TGTGCCTGTGGCACCGTTGGGGGACGTCATAAACTCATCTTT. This gives the protein CACGTVGGRHKLIF.

This clone was picked up a small number of times. The mismatch at residue 16 between this DNA's translation and the TCRdb protein of a much larger clone likely reflects a read error; the protein shown is translated from the DNA. This chain connects TRDV2 to TRDJ1; the match to TRDD3 covers 9 bases. Germline V gene lookup returns CDR1 GEAIGNYY and CDR2 EKD. This CDR3 comprises 20 residues. The CDR3, as DNA: TGTGCCTGTGACCCACTCTCTCCTAGAGATACTGGGGGAAATACCGAAAAACTCATCTTT. The encoded protein is CACDPLSPRDTGGNTEKLIF.

Only a few counts were recorded for this clone. A far larger clone is one base from this, pointing to a likely read error. The CDR3 is CACDTITGGHTDKPIF. In DNA form, the CDR3 reads TGTGCCTGTGACACCATTACTGGGGGACACACCGATAAACCCATCTTT. J is TRDJ1 and V is TRDV2, with TRDD3 identical over 9 bases. The CDR3 runs 16 residues. Germline V gives CDR1 GEAIGNYY, CDR2 EKD.

This clone showed up just a few times. A far larger clone differs by one base, so this is likely a read error. The same CDR3 arises from other DNA sequences in this sample as well. The CDR3 DNA reads as TGTGCCTGTGACCCACTCTCTCCTAGAGATACTGGGGGGAATACCGATAAACTCATCTTT. It specifies CACDPLSPRDTGGNTDKLIF. This rearrangement joins TRDV2 to TRDJ1; 8 bases agree with TRDD3. The V and J ends lost 3 bases and 2 bases, in that order; junction bases with no gene match: 22. CDR1 is GEAIGNYY and CDR2 is EKD in the germline V gene. The CDR3 spans 20 residues.

A note on this clone: Only one base separates this from a far larger clonotype, so it likely reflects a read error. This rearrangement joins TRDV2 to TRDJ1, with D unclear. Germline CDR1 and CDR2: GEAIGNYY and EKD. There are 16 residues in the CDR3. In DNA form, the CDR3 reads TGTGCCCGTGAAGGGTTAGTCGGGTCTAACACCGATAAACTCATCTTT. It codes for CAREGLVGSNTDKLIF.

In its sample, this clone was seen a few times. The rearrangement joins TRDV2 to TRDJ1, with 10 nucleotides matching TRDD3. With V trimmed by 1 base and J by 10 bases, 8 bases remained unmatched. This CDR3 contains 14 residues. The germline V gene has CDR1 GEAIGNYY and CDR2 EKD. Written as DNA, the CDR3 is TGTGCCTGTGACACACTGGGGGATGGGGGTCGACTCATCTTT. Residues: CACDTLGDGGRLIF.

The chain has TRDV2 and TRDJ1, with 10 bases lining up with TRDD3. The CDR3 is 15 residues long. The V gene's germline CDR1 is GEAIGNYY and CDR2 EKD. V was pared by 0 bases and J by 5 bases, with 5 bases of the junction left unmatched. CDR3 bases: TGTGCCTGTGACACCGTGGGGGATACAACGGATAAACTCATCTTT. Protein: CACDTVGDTTDKLIF.

By sample fraction, this clone is medium-sized. A read error is likely here: a far larger clone is one base away. This chain connects TRDV2 to TRDJ1; 8 bases line up with TRDD3. CDR3 size: 14 residues. CDR1 and CDR2 (germline): GEAIGNYY, EKD. Trimming cost V 5 bases and J 4 bases; bases outside gene matches: 8. In DNA form, the CDR3 reads TGTGCCTGTGGCACACTGGGGGGCGGCGATAAACTCATCTTT. This translates into CACGTLGGGDKLIF.

Concerning this clone: TCRdb has a much larger clone's protein, which differs at residue 14 from the translation of this DNA, likely because of a read error; what is shown is the protein translated from the DNA. The rearrangement uses TRDV1 and TRDJ1; 9 positions agree with TRDD3. J lost 6 bases, V lost 9 bases, and 23 bases had no gene match. The CDR3 sequence is 18 residues long. CDR1 is TSWWSYY and CDR2 is QGS in the germline V gene. The CDR3 loop reads CALPTIPTWTGGLNKLIF. CDR3 nucleotides: TGTGCTCTCCCTACTATTCCTACGTGGACTGGGGGACTCAATAAACTCATCTTT.

In this sample, this clone is hyperexpanded (1% or more). Other DNA sequences within the sample encode an identical CDR3. V gene TRDV2 combines with J gene TRDJ1; no firm D call. Germline V lookup: CDR1 GEAIGNYY, CDR2 EKD. Trimming left V 0 bases short and J 9 bases short, with 22 bases between. The CDR3 covers 16 residues. The CDR3 region is CACDTVGPYTQGELIF. The CDR3 bases are TGTGCCTGTGACACCGTGGGCCCTTACACCCAAGGTGAACTCATCTTT.

Comments on this clone: With only one base between it and a far larger clone, this is likely a read error. The V call is TRDV2, the J call TRDJ3, with 11 bases identical to TRDD3. Germline lookup yields CDR1 GEAIGNYY and CDR2 EKD. This CDR3 comprises 21 residues. The CDR3 DNA reads as TGTGCCTGTGACACCACCCTTGGGGGATACGCTAGCTCCCGGGACACCCGACAGATGTTTTTC. Translation: CACDTTLGGYASSRDTRQMFF.

This clone showed up just a few times. A far larger clone is a single base away, which makes a read error likely. V is TRDV2 and J is TRDJ3; 7 positions agree with TRDD3. From germline, CDR1 is GEAIGNYY and CDR2 EKD. The V and J ends lost 0 bases and 0 bases, in that order; junction bases with no gene match: 10. The CDR3 spans 20 residues. CDR3 amino acids: CACDTTGDSPSSWDTRQMFF. In nucleotides, the CDR3 is TGTGCCTGTGACACCACTGGGGATAGCCCCAGCTCCTGGGACACCCGACAGATGTTTTTC.